The 14 T cell receptor beta chains below all came from one sample that was sequenced in a study of PD-1 blockade in classical Hodgkin lymphoma. Documented time point: cycle 4 day 1 (C4D1), after about 6 weeks of nivolumab. The patients all showed relapse after autologous stem cell transplantation, while their brentuximab vedotin exposure varied. From thawed PBMCs, CD4+ T cells were purified using magnetic negative selection. The method was immunoSEQ multiplex PCR; TCRdb's version includes in-frame clones alone and lacks a portion of them. The sample shows 10,000 to 15,000 clones, roughly 83% of them seen only once. The source was CD4+ T cells from blood, collected before the fourth cycle of nivolumab. The receptor set was obtained from a human donor with classical Hodgkin lymphoma.

This clone was seen a few times. The chain uses TRBV7-9 and TRBJ1-6; TRBD1 matches at 7 bases. This CDR3 contains 15 residues. With 1 base clipped from V and 10 bases from J, the junction kept 7 bases outside the gene matches. Per germline, CDR1 SEHNR and CDR2 FQNEAQ (reference sequence). CDR3 bases: TGTGCCAGCAGCTTAGGGGACAGAGGGTACTCACCCCTCCACTTT. Its protein product is CASSLGDRGYSPLHF.

The chain recombines TRBV7-8 with TRBJ2-3; 7 bases are a match to TRBD1. The CDR3 is 12 residues long. The germline V gene encodes CDR1 SGHVS and CDR2 FQNEAQ. The V and J ends lost 5 bases and 6 bases, in that order; junction bases with no gene match: 2. The CDR3 nucleotides are TGTGCCAGCAGCGGGACAGCCGATACGCAGTATTTT. This codes for CASSGTADTQYF.

The genes are TRBV27 and TRBJ1-1, with a tentative D call TRBD1 (6 bases). V lost 6 bases and J 1 base, leaving 12 bases between the germline ends. This CDR3 is 14 amino acids long. The germline gives CDR1 MNHEY, CDR2 SMNVEV (reference sequence). The CDR3 protein is CASRLPGENTEAFF. CDR3 bases: TGTGCCAGCAGGTTGCCAGGGGAGAACACTGAAGCTTTCTTT.

This chain connects TRBV18 to TRBJ1-2; the D gene is possibly TRBD1 (6 bases). Trimming left V 4 bases short and J 1 base short, with 13 bases between. The CDR3 has 15 residues. Germline CDR1 is KGHSH and CDR2 is LQKENI. CDR3 coding DNA: TGTGCCAGCTCACTATCCGGGACACTTAACTATGGCTACACCTTC. Protein: CASSLSGTLNYGYTF.

The count of this clone is one. The genes are TRBV14 and TRBJ2-1; D is unresolved. Germline-derived CDR1 and CDR2 are SGHDN and FVKESK. Trimming stripped 4 bases from V and 3 bases from J, with 7 bases between. This CDR3 is built from 13 residues. CDR3 bases: TGTGCCAGCAGCCGGACCTACTACAATGAGCAGTTCTTC. It yields the protein CASSRTYYNEQFF.

The chain joins TRBV7-8 to TRBJ1-6; a weak D match, TRBD1 (5 bases). V was pared by 3 bases and J by 7 bases, with 13 bases between. This CDR3 contains 15 residues. Germline V gives CDR1 SGHVS, CDR2 FQNEAQ. CDR3 nucleotides: TGTGCCAGCAGCTTGGTGCAGGGTGGAAATTCACCCCTCCACTTT. The encoded protein is CASSLVQGGNSPLHF.

The J gene is TRBJ1-3, the V gene TRBV2, with TRBD1 matching over 9 bases. The V segment lost 5 bases and the J segment 2 bases; nucleotides outside the gene matches: 7. Germline CDR1 and CDR2: SNHLY and FYNNEI. This CDR3 contains 16 residues. CDR3 coding DNA: TGTGCCAGCAGTCAACAGGGGGCTTATACTGGAAACACCATATATTTT. It specifies CASSQQGAYTGNTIYF. The variable domain in full, with the rest retrieved from reference TRBV2 and TRBJ1-3, is EPEVTQTPSHQVTQMGQEVILRCVPISNHLYFYWYRQILGQKVEFLVSFYNNEISEKSEIFDDQFSVERPDGSNFTLKIRSTKLEDSAMYFCASSQQGAYTGNTIYFGEGSWLTVV.

This sequence joins TRBV10-1 and TRBJ2-3, with D perhaps matching TRBD1 (6 bases). V was cut by 3 bases and J by 2 bases, with 27 bases left in between. The CDR3 has 20 amino acids. In germline, CDR1 is WNHNN, CDR2 SYGVQD (reference sequence). In nucleotides, the CDR3 is TGCGCCAGCAGTGACCCAACGGACAGTTCCTGGGGTGGCTACACAGATACGCAGTATTTT. Translated, it gives CASSDPTDSSWGGYTDTQYF.

J is TRBJ1-2 and V is TRBV28; TRBD1 aligns across 7 bases. Germline V CDR1 and CDR2: MDHEN, SYDVKM. The CDR3 is 14 residues long. With V trimmed by 7 bases and J by 8 bases, 13 bases remained unmatched. CDR3 region: CASIYQGGPGGYTF. The CDR3 coding sequence is TGTGCCAGCATATACCAGGGGGGGCCTGGAGGCTACACCTTC.

The rearrangement links TRBV5-6 to TRBJ2-7, with D perhaps TRBD1 or TRBD2 (6 bases each). The CDR3 length is 17 residues. Trimming took off 2 bases at V and 2 bases at J, with 20 bases between the two ends. Germline-derived CDR1 and CDR2 are SGHDT and YYEEEE. CDR3 loop: CASSFDLGGTIAYEQYF. CDR3 DNA: TGTGCCAGCAGCTTCGATTTGGGCGGGACAATCGCCTACGAGCAGTACTTC.

The chain employs TRBV7-2 and TRBJ2-4, with TRBD2 identical over 9 bases. This CDR3 has 15 residues. V trimming: 5 bases; J trimming: 4 bases; junction bases outside the gene matches: 6. Germline V lookup: CDR1 SGHTA, CDR2 FQGNSA. The CDR3 here is CASSPGTSRKNIQYF. DNA for the CDR3: TGTGCCAGCAGCCCTGGGACTAGCAGAAAAAACATTCAGTACTTC.

V gene TRBV11-2 combines with J gene TRBJ1-1, with D perhaps TRBD1 (6 bases). From germline, CDR1 is SGHAT and CDR2 FQNNGV. The CDR3 spans 15 residues. The V gene lost 3 bases and the J gene lost 0 bases, with 11 bases spanning the gap. The CDR3 DNA reads TGTGCCAGCAGCTTGAACAGGGAGGTGAACACTGAAGCTTTCTTT. It codes for CASSLNREVNTEAFF.

This chain links TRBV10-3 with TRBJ2-3, with a tentative D call TRBD1 (6 bases). CDR3 size: 14 residues. V was pared by 4 bases and J by 5 bases, with 13 bases between. Germline lookup yields CDR1 ENHRY and CDR2 SYGVKD. The CDR3 protein is CAISVPGARDTQYF. The CDR3 DNA is TGTGCCATCAGTGTACCAGGGGCGAGAGATACGCAGTATTTT.

This chain connects TRBV11-2 to TRBJ1-3; D is ambiguous. V was clipped by 4 bases and J by 0 bases, with 13 bases between them. CDR1 is SGHAT and CDR2 is FQNNGV in the germline V gene. This CDR3 has 16 amino acids. CDR3 bases: TGTGCCAGCAGCTACACTGGACCGAACTCTGGAAACACCATATATTTT. Amino acids: CASSYTGPNSGNTIYF.